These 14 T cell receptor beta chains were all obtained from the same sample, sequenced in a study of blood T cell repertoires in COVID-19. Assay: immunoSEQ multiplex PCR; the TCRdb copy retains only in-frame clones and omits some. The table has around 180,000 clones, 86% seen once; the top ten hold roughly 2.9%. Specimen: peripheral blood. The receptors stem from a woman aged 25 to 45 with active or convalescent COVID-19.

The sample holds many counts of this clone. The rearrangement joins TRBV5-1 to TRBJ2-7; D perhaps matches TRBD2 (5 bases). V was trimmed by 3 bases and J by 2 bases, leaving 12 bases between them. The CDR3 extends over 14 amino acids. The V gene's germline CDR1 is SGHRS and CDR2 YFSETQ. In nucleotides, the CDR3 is TGCGCCAGCAGCTCCCGGACTGGAGCCTACGAGCAGTACTTC. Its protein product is CASSSRTGAYEQYF.

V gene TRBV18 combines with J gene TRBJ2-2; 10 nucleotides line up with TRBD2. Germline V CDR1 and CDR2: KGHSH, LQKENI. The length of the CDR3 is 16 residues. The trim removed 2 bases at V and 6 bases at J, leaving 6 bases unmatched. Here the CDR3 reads CASSPSSGGSAGELFF. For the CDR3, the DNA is TGTGCCAGCTCACCATCTAGCGGGGGATCGGCCGGGGAGCTGTTTTTT.

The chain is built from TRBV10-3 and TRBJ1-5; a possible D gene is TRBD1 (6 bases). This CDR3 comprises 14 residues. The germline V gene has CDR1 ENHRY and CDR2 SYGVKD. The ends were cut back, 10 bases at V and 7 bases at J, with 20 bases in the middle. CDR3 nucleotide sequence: TGTGCCACAAGACAGACAGGCCACGACCAGCCCCAGCATTTT. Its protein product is CATRQTGHDQPQHF.

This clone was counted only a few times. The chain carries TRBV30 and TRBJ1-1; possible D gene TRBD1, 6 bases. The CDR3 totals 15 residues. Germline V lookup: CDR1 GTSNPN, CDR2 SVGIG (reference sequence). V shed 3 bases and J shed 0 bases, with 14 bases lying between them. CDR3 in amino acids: CAWRNPGDMNTEAFF. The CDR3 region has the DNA TGTGCCTGGAGAAACCCCGGGGACATGAACACTGAAGCTTTCTTT. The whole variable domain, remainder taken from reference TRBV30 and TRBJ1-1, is SQTIHQWPATLVQPVGSPLSLECTVEGTSNPNLYWYRQAAGRGLQLLFYSVGIGQISSEVPQNLSASRPQDRQFILSSKKLLLSDSGFYLCAWRNPGDMNTEAFFGQGTRLTVV.

The CDR3 loop is CASSLRRSKQPQHF. In DNA form, the CDR3 reads TGTGCCAGCAGCTTAAGACGGAGTAAGCAGCCCCAGCATTTT. The J gene is TRBJ1-5, the V gene TRBV7-2; D not certain. CDR1 is SGHTA, CDR2 FQGNSA, per germline. The CDR3 loop spans 14 amino acids. V was clipped by 2 bases and J by 7 bases, with 12 bases between them.

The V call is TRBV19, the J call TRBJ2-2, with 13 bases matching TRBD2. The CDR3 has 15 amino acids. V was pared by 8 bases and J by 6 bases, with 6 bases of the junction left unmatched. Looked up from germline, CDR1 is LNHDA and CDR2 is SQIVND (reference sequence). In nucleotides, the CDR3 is TGTGCCAGTCTCCCCGGGACTAGCGGGGCCGGGGAGCTGTTTTTT. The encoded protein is CASLPGTSGAGELFF.

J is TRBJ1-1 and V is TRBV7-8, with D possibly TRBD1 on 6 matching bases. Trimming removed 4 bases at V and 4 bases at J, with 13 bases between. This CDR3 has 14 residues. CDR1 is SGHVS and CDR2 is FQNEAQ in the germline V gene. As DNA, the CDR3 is TGTGCCAGCAGCTCACAGGGAATGGTCACTGAAGCTTTCTTT. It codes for CASSSQGMVTEAFF.

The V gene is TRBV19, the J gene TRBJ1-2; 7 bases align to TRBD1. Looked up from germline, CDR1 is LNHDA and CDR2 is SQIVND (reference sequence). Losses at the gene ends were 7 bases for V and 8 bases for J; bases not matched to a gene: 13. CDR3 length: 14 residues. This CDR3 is CASKNDRAGRGYTF. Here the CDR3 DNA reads TGTGCCAGTAAAAACGACAGGGCAGGGCGAGGCTACACCTTC.

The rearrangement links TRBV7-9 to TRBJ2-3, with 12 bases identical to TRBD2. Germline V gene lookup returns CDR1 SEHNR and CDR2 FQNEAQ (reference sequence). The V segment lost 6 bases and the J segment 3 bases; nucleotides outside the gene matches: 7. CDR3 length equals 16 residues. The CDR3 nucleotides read TGTGCCAGCAGTTTTGCTAGCGGGGGGGCGACAGATACGCAGTATTTT. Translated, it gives CASSFASGGATDTQYF.

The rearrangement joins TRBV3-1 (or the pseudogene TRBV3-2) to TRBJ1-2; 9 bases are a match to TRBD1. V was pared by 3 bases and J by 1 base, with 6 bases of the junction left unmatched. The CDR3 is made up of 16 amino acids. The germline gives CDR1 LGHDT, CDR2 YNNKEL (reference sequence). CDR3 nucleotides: TGTGCCAGCAGCCATGTCCCGGGACAGGGTAACTATGGCTACACCTTC. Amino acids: CASSHVPGQGNYGYTF.

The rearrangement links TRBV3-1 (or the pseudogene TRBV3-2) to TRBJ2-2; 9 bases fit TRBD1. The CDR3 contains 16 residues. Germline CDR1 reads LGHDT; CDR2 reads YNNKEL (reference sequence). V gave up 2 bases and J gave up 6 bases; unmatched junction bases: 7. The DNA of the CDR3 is TGTGCCAGCAGCCAAAGGACAGGGGTGATTGCCGGGGAGCTGTTTTTT. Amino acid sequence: CASSQRTGVIAGELFF.

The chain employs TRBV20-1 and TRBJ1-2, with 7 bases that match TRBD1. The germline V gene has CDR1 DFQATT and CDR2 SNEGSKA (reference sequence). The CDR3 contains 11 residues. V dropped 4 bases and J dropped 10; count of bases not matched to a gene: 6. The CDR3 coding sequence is TGCAGTGCTAATCCGGGGACAGACTACACCTTC. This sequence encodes CSANPGTDYTF.

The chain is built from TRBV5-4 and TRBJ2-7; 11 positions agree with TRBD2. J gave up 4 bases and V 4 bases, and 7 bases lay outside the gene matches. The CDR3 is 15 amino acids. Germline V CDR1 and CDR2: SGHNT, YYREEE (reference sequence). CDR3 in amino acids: CASSDGTSGGYEQYF. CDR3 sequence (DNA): TGTGCCAGCAGCGACGGGACTAGCGGTGGATACGAGCAGTACTTC.

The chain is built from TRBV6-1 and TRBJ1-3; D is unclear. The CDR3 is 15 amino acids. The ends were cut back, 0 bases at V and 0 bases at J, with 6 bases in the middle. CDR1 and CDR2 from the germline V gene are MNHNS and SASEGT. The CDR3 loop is CASSEASVSGNTIYF. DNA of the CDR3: TGTGCCAGCAGTGAAGCGAGTGTCTCTGGAAACACCATATATTTT.